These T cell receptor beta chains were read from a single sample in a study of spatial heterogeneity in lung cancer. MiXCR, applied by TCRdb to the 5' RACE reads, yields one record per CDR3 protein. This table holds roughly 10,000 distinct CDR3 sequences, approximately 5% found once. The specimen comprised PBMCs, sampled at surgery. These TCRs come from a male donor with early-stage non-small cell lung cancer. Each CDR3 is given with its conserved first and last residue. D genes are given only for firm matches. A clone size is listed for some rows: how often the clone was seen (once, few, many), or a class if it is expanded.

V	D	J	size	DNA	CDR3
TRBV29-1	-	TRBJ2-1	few	TGCAGCGTAGAGACCCGGAATGAGCAGTTCTTC	CSVETRNEQFF
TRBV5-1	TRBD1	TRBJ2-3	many	TGCGCCAGCAGCTTGAGATTGTCGAGGGGGCAAGATACGCAGTATTTT	CASSLRLSRGQDTQYF
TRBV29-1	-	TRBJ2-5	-	TGCAGCGTTGACGTAGGGTTGGACCAAGAGACCCAGTACTTC	CSVDVGLDQETQYF
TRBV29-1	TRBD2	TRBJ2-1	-	TGCAGCGCGACTAGCGGAGCTTACAATGAGCAGTTCTTC	CSATSGAYNEQFF
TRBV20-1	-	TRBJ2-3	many	TGCAGTGCTAGTGGAGCGTCGCCGGCCAGAACAGATACGCAGTATTTT	CSASGASPARTDTQYF
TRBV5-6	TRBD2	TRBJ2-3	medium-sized	TGTGCCAGCAGACAAGGACTAGCGGGGGCCTTTGGCACAGATACGCAGTATTTT	CASRQGLAGAFGTDTQYF
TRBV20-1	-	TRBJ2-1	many	TGCAGTGCTATCCCGGGTCCCCCGGAGAATGAGCAGTTCTTC	CSAIPGPPENEQFF
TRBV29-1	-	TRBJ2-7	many	TGCAGCGTTGCTGAATCCTCCGGCGAGCAGTACTTC	CSVAESSGEQYF
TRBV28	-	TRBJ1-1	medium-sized	TGTGCCAGCAGTTTACCCCAGGACACTGAAGCTTTCTTT	CASSLPQDTEAFF
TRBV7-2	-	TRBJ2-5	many	TGTGCCAGCAGCTTAGGCGGACAAGAGACCCAGTACTTC	CASSLGGQETQYF
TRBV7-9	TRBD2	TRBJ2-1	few	TGTGCCAGCAGCGTAAATAGCGGGAGCAATGAGCAGTTCTTC	CASSVNSGSNEQFF
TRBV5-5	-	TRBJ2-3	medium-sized	TGTGCCAGCAGCTTGTCTCCACTGAGGACAGATACGCAGTATTTT	CASSLSPLRTDTQYF
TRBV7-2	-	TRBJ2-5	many	TGTGCCAGCAGCAATGAAGAGACCCAGTACTTC	CASSNEETQYF
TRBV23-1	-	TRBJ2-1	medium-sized	TGCGCCAGCAGTCGCGAGATGTGCTACAATGAGCAGTTCTTC	CASSREMCYNEQFF
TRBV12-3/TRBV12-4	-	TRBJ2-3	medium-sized	TGTGCCAGCAGGACAGGACTGACAGATACGCAGTATTTT	CASRTGLTDTQYF
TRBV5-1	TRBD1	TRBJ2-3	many	TGCGCCAGCAGCCCGGGGACAGGGCGGGATACGCAGTATTTT	CASSPGTGRDTQYF